These 28 T cell receptor beta chains share one sample of origin, sequenced in a study of OX40 agonist ivuxolimab in advanced cancers. This table comes from immunoSEQ multiplex PCR, and its TCRdb copy is limited to in-frame clones, with some not included. The table has approximately 47,000 clones, 80% to 85% seen once; the top ten hold around 7.7%. Here the sequenced sample was CD4+ or CD8+ T cells sorted from blood, taken in a trial of the OX40 agonist ivuxolimab. These receptors originate from an adult with an advanced solid tumor such as melanoma, head and neck, liver or kidney cancer.

The rearrangement links TRBV4-3 to TRBJ1-4; TRBD1 might be the D (6 bases). Per germline, CDR1 LGHNA and CDR2 YSLEER. The CDR3 length is 15 residues. V lost 1 base and J 7 bases, leaving 13 bases between the germline ends. DNA of the CDR3: TGCGCCAGCAGCCAAGTTAGGGGGGCTGGTGAAAAACTGTTTTTT. Protein: CASSQVRGAGEKLFF.

The chain links TRBV5-8 to TRBJ2-7; 7 nucleotides line up with TRBD1. There are 11 residues in the CDR3. Germline trimming cut 4 bases from V and 9 bases from J; bases unmatched to any gene: 4. Germline-derived CDR1 and CDR2 are SGHTS and YDEGEE. CDR3 sequence reads: CASSQTGWQYF. DNA of the CDR3: TGTGCCAGCAGCCAGACAGGGTGGCAGTACTTC.

The chain has TRBV11-2 and TRBJ2-1, with D perhaps given as TRBD1 or TRBD2 (5 bases each). The CDR3 sequence is 13 residues long. Germline V gene data show CDR1 as SGHAT and CDR2 as FQNNGV. V dropped 1 base and J dropped 4 bases, with 5 bases sitting between them. CDR3 DNA: TGTGCCAGCAGCTTAGGGGGGTACAATGAGCAGTTCTTC. Translated, it gives CASSLGGYNEQFF.

This chain uses TRBV28 with TRBJ2-7; possible D gene TRBD2, 6 bases. Germline-derived CDR1 and CDR2 are MDHEN and SYDVKM. The CDR3 runs 15 residues. Trimming left V 7 bases short and J 4 bases short, with 20 bases between. The CDR3 loop reads CASTGWRDPPYEQYF. CDR3 DNA sequence: TGTGCCAGCACCGGGTGGCGGGATCCTCCGTACGAGCAGTACTTC.

In DNA form, the CDR3 reads TGCGCCAGCAGCGGGGACGGCACGAACACCGGGGAGCTGTTTTTT. Protein product: CASSGDGTNTGELFF. The genes are TRBV5-1 and TRBJ2-2; either TRBD1 or TRBD2 may supply D (5 bases each). The CDR3 covers 15 residues. V lost 4 bases, J lost 0 bases, and 10 bases lay in between. Germline V lookup: CDR1 SGHRS, CDR2 YFSETQ.

The J gene is TRBJ2-1, the V gene TRBV19; D might be TRBD1 (6 bases). This CDR3 comprises 13 residues. The germline V gene has CDR1 LNHDA and CDR2 SQIVND (reference sequence). V lost 8 bases, J lost 4 bases, and 12 bases lay in between. The CDR3 sequence: CASRQADYNEQFF. The CDR3 DNA follows: TGTGCCAGTCGACAGGCGGATTACAATGAGCAGTTCTTC.

This chain uses TRBV10-1 with TRBJ2-3; a possible D gene is TRBD2 (6 bases). V lost 6 bases and J lost 3, with 13 bases in between. The CDR3 loop spans 14 amino acids. CDR1 WNHNN and CDR2 SYGVQD come from the germline V gene (reference sequence). Written as DNA, the CDR3 is TGCGCCAGCAGGACTAGTCCTTTGACAGATACGCAGTATTTT. Protein sequence: CASRTSPLTDTQYF.

CDR3 loop: CASSLWQASYEQYF. The CDR3 bases are TGTGCCAGCAGTTTATGGCAGGCGTCCTACGAGCAGTACTTC. The chain employs TRBV6-1 and TRBJ2-7; D is unclear. The germline CDR1 and CDR2 sequences are MNHNS and SASEGT. V was cut by 5 bases and J by 1 base, with 12 bases left in between. The CDR3 covers 14 residues.

This clone was seen a handful of times. The chain joins TRBV4-1 to TRBJ2-7; D is possibly TRBD2 (6 bases). V was clipped by 2 bases and J by 1 base, with 21 bases between them. The V gene's germline CDR1 is MGHRA and CDR2 YSYEKL. CDR3 length: 18 residues. The CDR3 sequence: CASSQSGGRSGLSYEQYF. The CDR3 DNA sequence: TGCGCCAGCAGCCAAAGTGGAGGTCGGAGCGGGCTTTCCTACGAGCAGTACTTC.

The CDR3 nucleotides are TGTGCCAGCAGCCCAGCGGATCAAGAGACCCAGTACTTC. Its translation: CASSPADQETQYF. The genes are TRBV11-2 and TRBJ2-5; weak D call: TRBD2 (5 bases). The CDR3 spans 13 residues. Per the germline V gene, CDR1 is SGHAT and CDR2 is FQNNGV. V was cut by 5 bases and J by 2 bases, with 9 bases left in between.

The genes are TRBV5-1 and TRBJ2-3, with 12 positions matching TRBD2. The length of the CDR3 is 17 residues. In germline, CDR1 is SGHRS, CDR2 YFSETQ. Trimming at V came to 3 bases and at J to 8 bases, leaving 13 bases not matched to a gene. Written as DNA, the CDR3 is TGCGCCAGCAGCTCGACCGGGTGGACTAGCGGGACTCCTACGCAGTATTTT. Its translation is CASSSTGWTSGTPTQYF.

This chain connects TRBV7-7 to TRBJ2-5, with 10 positions matching TRBD2. This CDR3 region has 16 residues. Germline assignment: CDR1 SSHAT and CDR2 FNYEAQ (reference sequence). After removal of 2 bases from V and 2 bases from J, the junction contained 5 bases not matched to a gene. The CDR3 is CASSLSWTSGQETQYF. In DNA, the CDR3 is TGTGCCAGCAGCTTAAGTTGGACTAGCGGACAAGAGACCCAGTACTTC.

V is TRBV4-1 and J is TRBJ1-1, with 7 nucleotides matching TRBD1. There are 15 residues in the CDR3. Germline loops: CDR1 MGHRA, CDR2 YSYEKL. The J segment lost 1 base and the V segment lost 4 bases, leaving 6 bases of the junction unmatched. CDR3 residues: CASSRGQTKNTEAFF. The CDR3 bases are TGCGCCAGCAGCCGGGGACAGACTAAGAACACTGAAGCTTTCTTT.

This clone was observed a handful of times. The chain carries TRBV7-9 and TRBJ2-7; D is possibly TRBD1 (6 bases). Germline loops: CDR1 SEHNR, CDR2 FQNEAQ (reference sequence). The CDR3 contains 12 residues. V was pared by 5 bases and J by 5 bases, with 10 bases between. This chain's CDR3 is CASSLRQDEQYF. As DNA, the CDR3 is TGTGCCAGCAGCCTTCGACAGGACGAGCAGTACTTC.

This clone came up once. The CDR3: CASSLTGGNIQYF. The CDR3 coding sequence is TGTGCCAGCTCCCTGACAGGGGGAAACATTCAGTACTTC. The chain combines TRBV25-1 with TRBJ2-4; 9 bases are a match to TRBD1. Germline lookup yields CDR1 MGHDK and CDR2 SYGVNS. V lost 8 bases, J lost 6 bases, and 5 bases stayed unmatched. There are 13 residues in the CDR3.

The chain employs TRBV6-1 and TRBJ2-2; a possible D gene is TRBD1 (6 bases). The germline V gene has CDR1 MNHNS and CDR2 SASEGT. V was trimmed by 5 bases and J by 5 bases, leaving 15 bases between them. This CDR3 is 15 amino acids long. CDR3 loop: CASSLTGQGTGELFF. Written as DNA, the CDR3 is TGTGCCAGCAGTTTAACAGGGCAGGGGACCGGGGAGCTGTTTTTT.

The rearrangement links TRBV7-2 to TRBJ2-3, with 11 nucleotides matching TRBD2. V dropped 5 bases and J dropped 6; count of bases not matched to a gene: 10. Germline CDR1 SGHTA, CDR2 FQGNSA. The CDR3 length is 16 residues. CDR3 sequence (DNA): TGTGCCAGCAGCAAGCTAGCGGGGGGCATTAGTGATACGCAGTATTTT. It specifies CASSKLAGGISDTQYF. The variable domain in full, with the rest retrieved from reference TRBV7-2 and TRBJ2-3, is GAGVSQSPSNKVTEKGKDVELRCDPISGHTALYWYRQSLGQGLEFLIYFQGNSAPDKSGLPSDRFSAERTGGSVSTLTIQRTQQEDSAVYLCASSKLAGGISDTQYFGPGTRLTVL.

J is TRBJ1-4 and V is TRBV5-1; a possible D gene is TRBD1 (5 bases). This CDR3 has 15 amino acids. Germline V gene lookup returns CDR1 SGHRS and CDR2 YFSETQ. V dropped 6 bases and J dropped 4 bases, with 16 bases sitting between them. CDR3 bases: TGCGCCAGCACCCTCGGGGCGGGGGATAATGAAAAACTGTTTTTT. This gives the protein CASTLGAGDNEKLFF.

The chain is built from TRBV6-5 and TRBJ2-1; D tentatively reads TRBD1 or TRBD2 (5 bases each). Germline-derived CDR1 and CDR2 are MNHEY and SVGAGI. V shed 1 base and J shed 7 bases, with 11 bases lying between them. This CDR3 has 14 amino acids. The CDR3 sequence is CASSYFAGANEQFF. The DNA of the CDR3 is TGTGCCAGCAGTTACTTCGCCGGGGCGAATGAGCAGTTCTTC.

The gene calls are TRBV10-3 and TRBJ2-1, with a weak D call TRBD2 (6 bases). Germline-derived CDR1 and CDR2 are ENHRY and SYGVKD. V was cut by 6 bases and J by 0 bases, with 15 bases left in between. This CDR3 region has 16 residues. CDR3 nucleotides: TGTGCCATCAGGACTACTGGAGGGCTCTCCTACAATGAGCAGTTCTTC. Encoded protein: CAIRTTGGLSYNEQFF.

The chain recombines TRBV5-6 with TRBJ2-7; D not certain. CDR3 length: 13 residues. Germline loops: CDR1 SGHDT, CDR2 YYEEEE. Trimming took 4 bases from V and 6 from J, leaving 14 bases between them. The CDR3 DNA reads TGTGCCAGCAGCAATACCTACCTCCCCGAGCAGTACTTC. Amino acid sequence: CASSNTYLPEQYF.

This sequence joins TRBV25-1 and TRBJ2-7; the D is unclear. V gave up 1 base and J gave up 9 bases, with 22 bases separating them. The CDR3 extends over 16 amino acids. Germline V gene data show CDR1 as MGHDK and CDR2 as SYGVNS. CDR3 in DNA: TGTGCCAGCAGTGAATCATGGGTCTGTATAGTTATTTGGCAGTACTTC. It yields the protein CASSESWVCIVIWQYF.

This chain joins TRBV5-4 and TRBJ1-2, with D perhaps matching TRBD1 (5 bases). Germline V gene sequence: CDR1 SGHNT, CDR2 YYREEE (reference sequence). This CDR3 is 14 amino acids long. The germline V and J ends were trimmed by 5 bases and 5 bases, with 16 bases remaining between them. CDR3 region: CASRARESMYGYTF. The CDR3 DNA reads as TGTGCCAGCAGAGCCAGGGAAAGTATGTATGGCTACACCTTC.

This clone occurred once. The CDR3 DNA sequence: TGCGCCAGCAGCCTTTTTGGGACAGGCCTCAATGAGCAGTTCTTC. It yields the protein CASSLFGTGLNEQFF. The J gene is TRBJ2-1, the V gene TRBV10-1; TRBD1 agrees at 8 bases. This CDR3 comprises 15 residues. V gave up 6 bases and J gave up 6 bases; unmatched junction bases: 10. Germline-derived CDR1 and CDR2 are WNHNN and SYGVQD (reference sequence).

CDR3 DNA: TGTGCCAGCAGTAATAGCGGGAGGGAGGAAGATACGCAGTATTTT. This gives the protein CASSNSGREEDTQYF. The gene calls are TRBV6-5 and TRBJ2-3; 11 bases are a match to TRBD2. J lost 5 bases, V lost 5 bases, and 6 bases had no gene match. This CDR3 has 15 amino acids. CDR1 is MNHEY, CDR2 SVGAGI, per germline.

The V gene is TRBV19, the J gene TRBJ2-3; D not certain. The CDR3 runs to 11 residues. Trimming shortened V by 6 bases and J by 2 bases, and 3 bases separated the two germline ends. Germline V lookup: CDR1 LNHDA, CDR2 SQIVND (reference sequence). The CDR3, as DNA: TGTGCCAGTAGGTACACAGATACGCAGTATTTT. It specifies CASRYTDTQYF.

The rearrangement joins TRBV7-2 to TRBJ2-5, with D uncertain. The CDR3 covers 13 residues. Trimming left V 1 base short and J 1 base short, with 4 bases between. Germline lookup yields CDR1 SGHTA and CDR2 FQGNSA. CDR3 sequence: CASSLGGQETQYF. The CDR3, as DNA: TGTGCCAGCAGCTTAGGCGGCCAAGAGACCCAGTACTTC.

The V call is TRBV5-1, the J call TRBJ2-7; D is perhaps TRBD1 or TRBD2 (5 bases each). Germline CDR1 is SGHRS and CDR2 is YFSETQ. The CDR3 runs 13 residues. Trimming took 4 bases from V and 3 from J, leaving 11 bases between them. The CDR3 DNA follows: TGCGCCAGCAGCCCCGGGACGGTCTACGAGCAGTACTTC. Translating gives CASSPGTVYEQYF.